These T cell receptor beta chains were read from a single sample in a study of blood T cell repertoires in COVID-19. Repertoires were generated with immunoSEQ multiplex PCR, while TCRdb's copy carries only in-frame clones and drops some. The table lists about 440,000 clones, roughly 85% of them singletons. Sequencing input: PBMCs or T cells enriched from blood (not recorded which). Every receptor here comes from a woman between 18 and 29 years old with acute COVID-19. Both conserved end residues are part of each CDR3. A D gene is named only where the DNA matches it firmly. A row's size may be missing; if present it is once, few, many or a size class.

V gene,D gene,clone size,J gene,CDR3 protein,CDR3 DNA
TRBV13,.,.,TRBJ2-5,CASSLGRWAGRSGETQYF,TGTGCCAGCAGCTTAGGCCGTTGGGCGGGAAGGTCAGGAGAGACCCAGTACTTC
TRBV25-1,.,.,TRBJ1-1,CASSEFGLRQGRTEAFF,TGTGCCAGCAGTGAATTCGGTTTGCGGCAGGGCCGAACTGAAGCTTTCTTT
TRBV5-5,.,.,TRBJ1-1,CASSRWRNTEAFF,TGTGCCAGCAGCCGCTGGAGGAACACTGAAGCTTTCTTT
TRBV18,.,.,TRBJ1-6,CASSLNSAGNSPLHF,TGTGCCAGCTCACTCAACTCCGCAGGAAATTCACCCCTCCACTTT
TRBV19,TRBD1,once,TRBJ1-5,CASSKSTGIQPQHF,TGTGCCAGTAGTAAATCGACAGGGATTCAGCCCCAGCATTTT
TRBV10-1,TRBD2,.,TRBJ2-3,CASSEGWRSGIDTQYF,TGCGCCAGCAGTGAGGGATGGCGGAGCGGGATAGATACGCAGTATTTT
TRBV20-1,.,.,TRBJ2-7,CSASARVSGEQYF,TGCAGTGCTAGTGCCAGGGTCTCGGGCGAGCAGTACTTC
TRBV5-1,.,.,TRBJ1-1,CASTDPQGSTEAFF,TGCGCCAGCACCGACCCCCAGGGGAGCACTGAAGCTTTCTTT
TRBV27,.,.,TRBJ1-6,CASSLLIRGLGDNSPLHF,TGTGCCAGCAGTTTACTGATCCGGGGATTGGGTGATAATTCACCCCTCCACTTT
TRBV11-2,.,.,TRBJ2-2,CASSFHGRVLNTGELFF,TGTGCCAGCAGCTTCCACGGCAGGGTTCTCAACACCGGGGAGCTGTTTTTT
TRBV7-8,TRBD1,once,TRBJ2-3,CASSPQGASQYF,TGTGCCAGCAGCCCCCAGGGGGCTAGCCAGTATTTT
TRBV7-2,TRBD1,.,TRBJ2-3,CASSPDRFPDTQYF,TGTGCCAGCAGCCCGGACAGGTTCCCAGATACGCAGTATTTT
TRBV6-5,TRBD2,.,TRBJ2-3,CASIERGIGDTQYF,TGTGCCAGCATCGAGCGGGGGATTGGAGATACGCAGTATTTT
TRBV19,.,.,TRBJ2-7,CASSILKQYF,TGTGCCAGTAGTATACTTAAGCAGTACTTC
TRBV7-9,TRBD1,.,TRBJ2-7,CASSRGQGVPYEQYF,TGTGCCAGCAGCCGCGGACAGGGGGTTCCCTACGAGCAGTACTTC
TRBV9,.,.,TRBJ1-6,CASSGTGGNSPLHF,TGTGCCAGCAGCGGCACAGGTGGTAATTCACCCCTCCACTTT
TRBV30,.,few,TRBJ1-5,CAWSVCRDNQPQHF,TGTGCCTGGAGTGTTTGCAGGGACAATCAGCCCCAGCATTTT
TRBV12-3/TRBV12-4,.,.,TRBJ2-1,CASSLTASNEQFF,TGTGCCAGCAGTTTGACAGCCTCCAATGAGCAGTTCTTC
TRBV7-9,TRBD1,.,TRBJ2-7,CASSPDRYEQYF,TGTGCCAGCAGCCCGGACAGGTACGAGCAGTACTTC
TRBV3-1/TRBV3-2,.,once,TRBJ2-7,CASSQDSAYEQYF,TGTGCCAGCAGCCAAGATTCTGCCTACGAGCAGTACTTC
TRBV6-5,.,.,TRBJ2-5,CASSYLGGGGVETQYF,TGTGCCAGCAGTTACCTTGGCGGGGGCGGTGTAGAGACCCAGTACTTC
TRBV18,.,.,TRBJ2-7,CASSRDTSYEQYF,TGTGCCAGCTCACGGGACACCTCCTACGAGCAGTACTTC
TRBV6-5,TRBD1,.,TRBJ1-2,CATNPGTGGGYTF,TGTGCCACCAACCCCGGGACAGGAGGCGGCTACACCTTC
TRBV12-5,.,.,TRBJ2-2,CASGLGTVNTGELFF,TGTGCTAGTGGTTTGGGGACAGTGAACACCGGGGAGCTGTTTTTT
TRBV29-1,.,.,TRBJ1-1,CSVGQNGIMNTEAFF,TGCAGCGTTGGACAAAACGGGATCATGAACACTGAAGCTTTCTTT
TRBV30,.,once,TRBJ2-7,CAWESRGGLRQYF,TGTGCCTGGGAATCGAGAGGGGGATTGAGGCAGTACTTC
TRBV19,TRBD1,few,TRBJ1-2,CASSITLTGNYGYTF,TGTGCCAGTAGTATCACCTTGACAGGGAACTATGGCTACACCTTC